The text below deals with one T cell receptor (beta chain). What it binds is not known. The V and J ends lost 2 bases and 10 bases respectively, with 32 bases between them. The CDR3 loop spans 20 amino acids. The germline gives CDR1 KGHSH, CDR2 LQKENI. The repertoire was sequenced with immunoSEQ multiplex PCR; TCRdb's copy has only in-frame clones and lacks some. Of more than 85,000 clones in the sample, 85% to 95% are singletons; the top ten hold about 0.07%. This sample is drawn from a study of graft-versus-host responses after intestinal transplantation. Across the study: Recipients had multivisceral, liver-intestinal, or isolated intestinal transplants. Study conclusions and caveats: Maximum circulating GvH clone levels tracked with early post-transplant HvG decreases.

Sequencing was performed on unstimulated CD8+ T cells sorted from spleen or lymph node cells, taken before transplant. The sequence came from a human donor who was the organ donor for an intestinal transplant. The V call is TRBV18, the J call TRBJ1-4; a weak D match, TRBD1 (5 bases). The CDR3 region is CASSPGSYSGWGGGGGKLFF. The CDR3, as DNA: TGTGCCAGCTCACCAGGAAGCTACAGCGGCTGGGGGGGAGGCGGCGGAAAACTGTTTTTT.